The 21 T cell receptor beta chains below were found in one sample sequenced in a study of cytomegalovirus exposure and HLA in healthy donors. The PCR used 60 Vbeta and 13 Jbeta primers. Measured with immunoSEQ multiplex PCR; TCRdb has only the in-frame clones, and not every one. The sample includes over 250,000 clones, around 66% of them seen just once. The sequencing sample was made of PBMCs. The receptors were gathered from a female donor in good health and CMV-seronegative.

The gene calls are TRBV10-1 and TRBJ2-1, with TRBD2 as a possible D gene (5 bases). The CDR3 has 14 amino acids. Germline V lookup: CDR1 WNHNN, CDR2 SYGVQD (reference sequence). Trimming cost V 0 bases and J 7 bases, with 10 bases left between them. CDR3 bases: TGCGCCAGCAGTGAGTCGAAGGGAGCTAATGAGCAGTTCTTC. As protein: CASSESKGANEQFF.

The CDR3 protein is CASSVRQGNNQPQHF. Here the CDR3 DNA reads TGTGCCAGCAGCGTACGACAGGGGAATAATCAGCCCCAGCATTTT. The V and J genes are TRBV6-5 and TRBJ1-5; 8 bases fit TRBD1. Germline CDR1 reads MNHEY; CDR2 reads SVGAGI. The V segment lost 6 bases and the J segment 4 bases; nucleotides outside the gene matches: 8. This CDR3 region has 15 residues.

There are a few counts of this clone. This chain connects TRBV19 to TRBJ1-1, with 8 nucleotides matching TRBD1. The CDR3 contains 14 residues. The V segment lost 5 bases and the J segment 8 bases; nucleotides outside the gene matches: 10. Germline CDR1 is LNHDA and CDR2 is SQIVND (reference sequence). CDR3: CASSPGQGGEEAFF. The CDR3 nucleotides are TGTGCCAGTAGTCCCGGACAGGGTGGGGAAGAAGCTTTCTTT.

The chain is built from TRBV5-1 and TRBJ1-5; D possibly corresponds to TRBD1 (6 bases). CDR3 length: 15 amino acids. Deletions cut 4 bases from V and 6 bases from J, with 17 bases between. CDR1 is SGHRS, CDR2 YFSETQ, per germline. The CDR3 spells CASSAQGPPGQPQHF. The CDR3 DNA follows: TGCGCCAGCAGCGCCCAGGGGCCCCCGGGTCAGCCCCAGCATTTT.

The chain employs TRBV5-1 and TRBJ1-4; D is uncertain. The germline gives CDR1 SGHRS, CDR2 YFSETQ. The CDR3 spans 14 residues. V lost 1 base and J lost 3, with 7 bases in between. The CDR3 is CASSLQASNEKLFF. The CDR3 DNA reads TGCGCCAGCAGCTTGCAGGCATCTAATGAAAAACTGTTTTTT.

This chain joins TRBV25-1 and TRBJ1-5; D perhaps matches TRBD1 (6 bases). The CDR3 sequence is 18 residues long. CDR1 is MGHDK and CDR2 is SYGVNS in the germline V gene. V was shortened by 1 base and J by 2 bases, with 18 bases between the two germline ends. The CDR3 nucleotides are TGTGCCAGCAGTGAATCTAGGGGGAAGGTAAGTTGCAATCAGCCCCAGCATTTT. Translating it yields CASSESRGKVSCNQPQHF.

The chain uses TRBV2 and TRBJ1-5, with D hard to call. Germline CDR1 SNHLY, CDR2 FYNNEI. Trimming stripped 0 bases from V and 5 bases from J, with 8 bases between. CDR3 length: 14 amino acids. The CDR3 DNA reads as TGTGCCAGCAGTGAAGCGCTTCGAGATCAGCCCCAGCATTTT. It translates to CASSEALRDQPQHF.

The V call is TRBV6-5, the J call TRBJ1-2; 8 bases align to TRBD1. Germline CDR1 MNHEY, CDR2 SVGAGI. J gave up 8 bases and V 6 bases, and 8 bases lay outside the gene matches. The CDR3 totals 13 residues. The DNA of the CDR3 is TGTGCCAGCAGGACGCAGGGGGCTAGGGGCTACACCTTC. Translated: CASRTQGARGYTF.

This clone was detected a few times. The V and J genes are TRBV5-1 and TRBJ2-5, with 10 bases matching TRBD1. V lost 0 bases, J lost 5 bases, and 4 bases stayed unmatched. The CDR3 has 15 residues. Germline loops: CDR1 SGHRS, CDR2 YFSETQ. The CDR3 loop is CASSLGTGGSETQYF. CDR3 DNA sequence: TGCGCCAGCAGCTTGGGGACAGGGGGGAGTGAGACCCAGTACTTC. The variable domain in full, with the rest retrieved from reference TRBV5-1 and TRBJ2-5, is KAGVTQTPRYLIKTRGQQVTLSCSPISGHRSVSWYQQTPGQGLQFLFEYFSETQRNKGNFPGRFSGRQFSNSRSEMNVSTLELGDSALYLCASSLGTGGSETQYFGPGTRLLVL.

This chain uses TRBV4-1 with TRBJ2-7; 9 bases fit TRBD1. The junction had 5 bases not matched to a gene; V was cut back by 1 base and J by 1 base. The CDR3 spans 16 residues. Germline loops: CDR1 MGHRA, CDR2 YSYEKL. The chain's CDR3 is CASSQAGDRVSYEQYF. CDR3 nucleotide sequence: TGCGCCAGCAGCCAAGCGGGGGACAGGGTTTCCTACGAGCAGTACTTC.

The chain joins TRBV21-1 to TRBJ2-1; whether TRBD1, the table's D call, matches the DNA was not checked. TRBV21-1 is assigned pseudogene status. CDR3 length equals 15 residues. The CDR3 loop reads CASSMTGIGYNEQFF. CDR3 DNA: TGTGCCAGCAGCATGACAGGTATTGGCTACAATGAGCAGTTCTTC.

DNA of the CDR3: TGCGCCAGCAGCCAACTCTGGGGGGGTCAGCCCCAGCATTTT. Translation: CASSQLWGGQPQHF. The gene calls are TRBV4-1 and TRBJ1-5; D might be TRBD1 (5 bases). Trimming removed 2 bases from V and 6 bases from J, with 11 bases in between. CDR3 size: 14 residues. CDR1 and CDR2 from the germline V gene are MGHRA and YSYEKL.

The chain carries TRBV6-1 and TRBJ2-7; 7 nucleotides match TRBD1. CDR3 length: 15 residues. V trimming: 1 base; J trimming: 1 base; junction bases outside the gene matches: 4. CDR1 and CDR2 from the germline V gene are MNHNS and SASEGT. The CDR3 DNA sequence: TGTGCCAGCAGTGAAGACAAGGGGGCGTCCTACGAGCAGTACTTC. Its protein product is CASSEDKGASYEQYF.

The chain uses TRBV6-6 and TRBJ2-1; 7 positions agree with TRBD2. CDR3 length: 12 amino acids. Germline V gene sequence: CDR1 MNHNY, CDR2 SVGAGI (reference sequence). J gave up 11 bases and V 8 bases, and 9 bases lay outside the gene matches. CDR3 amino acids: CASHTTRGKQFF. In DNA, the CDR3 is TGTGCCAGCCACACGACGCGGGGGAAGCAGTTCTTC.

The chain combines TRBV25-1 with TRBJ2-1; 11 nucleotides line up with TRBD1. J lost 6 bases, V lost 7 bases, and 5 bases had no gene match. This CDR3 is built from 14 residues. CDR1 is MGHDK, CDR2 SYGVNS, per germline. The CDR3 DNA reads TGTGCCAGCACTCGGGACAGGGGGTTCAATGAGCAGTTCTTC. Its protein is CASTRDRGFNEQFF.

The V gene is TRBV28, the J gene TRBJ2-3; TRBD1 agrees at 9 bases. CDR3 length equals 16 residues. The J segment lost 3 bases and the V segment lost 2 bases, leaving 6 bases of the junction unmatched. Germline CDR1 is MDHEN and CDR2 is SYDVKM. The CDR3 DNA reads as TGTGCCAGCAGTTTAGGGGGGACAGGGAGGACAGATACGCAGTATTTT. Its protein is CASSLGGTGRTDTQYF.

The chain combines TRBV5-8 with TRBJ2-1; a possible D gene is TRBD2 (5 bases). The CDR3 runs 14 residues. Per germline, CDR1 SGHTS and CDR2 YDEGEE. Deletions cut 0 bases from V and 10 bases from J, with 14 bases between. In DNA form, the CDR3 reads TGTGCCAGCAGCTTGGTGGGTCAGCGGCTCGAGCAGTTCTTC. Residues: CASSLVGQRLEQFF.

The V call is TRBV19, the J call TRBJ1-3; D might be TRBD1 (6 bases). Trimming shortened V by 6 bases and J by 0 bases, and 12 bases separated the two germline ends. This CDR3 spans 15 amino acids. From germline, CDR1 is LNHDA and CDR2 SQIVND (reference sequence). The CDR3 DNA is TGTGCCAGTAGGAGGACAGCGAACTCTGGAAACACCATATATTTT. Protein product: CASRRTANSGNTIYF.

This clone was seen more than once but under ten times. The chain combines TRBV19 with TRBJ1-1; 7 positions agree with TRBD1. With V trimmed by 6 bases and J by 1 base, 5 bases remained unmatched. This CDR3 contains 14 residues. Per germline, CDR1 LNHDA and CDR2 SQIVND (reference sequence). The CDR3 nucleotides read TGTGCCAGTAGCCTACAGGGGAAGAACACTGAAGCTTTCTTT. Its translation: CASSLQGKNTEAFF.

V is TRBV7-9 and J is TRBJ1-1, with D maybe TRBD1 (5 bases). Per germline, CDR1 SEHNR and CDR2 FQNEAQ (reference sequence). Trimming took 5 bases from V and 5 from J, leaving 9 bases between them. CDR3 length equals 12 residues. The CDR3 region has the DNA TGTGCCAGCAGCCTCCGGGGGACTGAAGCTTTCTTT. Translating gives CASSLRGTEAFF.

The rearrangement links TRBV6-1 to TRBJ1-2; 9 bases are a match to TRBD1. Unmatched junction bases numbered 2, after V lost 6 bases and J lost 0 bases. Germline CDR1 and CDR2: MNHNS and SASEGT. This CDR3 is built from 14 residues. The CDR3: CASSGQGPNYGYTF. The CDR3, as DNA: TGTGCCAGCAGCGGACAGGGGCCTAACTATGGCTACACCTTC.